Listed below are T cell receptor beta chains from one sample, sequenced in a study of blood T cell repertoires in COVID-19. Some clones are missing from TCRdb's copy, which holds only in-frame ones; the method was immunoSEQ multiplex PCR. This table holds a few hundred thousand clones, about nine tenths found once. Material for sequencing was peripheral blood. The receptors were gathered from a man in his fifties with acute or convalescent COVID-19. Each CDR3 is given with its conserved first and last residue. The D gene is left open where the match is weak. Clone size, where shown, is once, few, many, or a class for clones that have expanded.

J: TRBJ1-1; V: TRBV13; D: TRBD1; size: .; CDR3: CASSLGDRGLGNTEAFF; DNA: TGTGCCAGCAGCTTAGGAGACAGGGGGCTCGGGAACACTGAAGCTTTCTTT
J: TRBJ2-7; V: TRBV5-4; D: .; size: once; CDR3: CASSPQNSYEQYF; DNA: TGTGCCAGCAGCCCACAGAACTCCTACGAGCAGTACTTC
J: TRBJ1-2; V: TRBV28; D: .; size: once; CDR3: CASRNTGPNYGYTF; DNA: TGTGCCAGCAGAAATACAGGGCCGAACTATGGCTACACCTTC
J: TRBJ2-3; V: TRBV5-1; D: .; size: .; CDR3: CASSLGVTTDTQYF; DNA: TGCGCCAGCAGCTTGGGAGTTACCACAGATACGCAGTATTTT
J: TRBJ1-1; V: TRBV27; D: TRBD1; size: .; CDR3: CASSPDRRNTEAFF; DNA: TGTGCCAGCAGTCCGGACAGGCGGAACACTGAAGCTTTCTTT
J: TRBJ2-4; V: TRBV11-2; D: TRBD1; size: .; CDR3: CASTRTGTGTKNIQYF; DNA: TGTGCCAGCACCCGGACAGGGACGGGGACCAAAAACATTCAGTACTTC
J: TRBJ2-7; V: TRBV10-3; D: TRBD1; size: .; CDR3: CAIRGQGASYEQYF; DNA: TGTGCCATCAGGGGACAGGGGGCGTCGTACGAGCAGTACTTC
J: TRBJ1-2; V: TRBV6-5; D: .; size: .; CDR3: CASSPYRGGEGYTF; DNA: TGTGCCAGCAGTCCCTACCGGGGAGGAGAGGGCTACACCTTC
J: TRBJ2-2; V: TRBV5-6; D: .; size: .; CDR3: CASGRGVTGELFF; DNA: TGTGCCAGCGGCAGGGGTGTGACCGGGGAGCTGTTTTTT
J: TRBJ1-1; V: TRBV7-2; D: TRBD1; size: .; CDR3: CASSSGQGRTEAFF; DNA: TGTGCCAGCAGCTCGGGACAGGGGAGAACTGAAGCTTTCTTT
J: TRBJ2-5; V: TRBV6-4; D: TRBD1; size: few; CDR3: CASNRTGWSETQYF; DNA: TGTGCCAGCAACAGGACAGGGTGGTCGGAGACCCAGTACTTC
J: TRBJ1-5; V: TRBV6-5; D: .; size: .; CDR3: CASRGTAGNPQHF; DNA: TGTGCCAGCAGGGGAACGGCCGGGAATCCCCAGCATTTT
J: TRBJ1-1; V: TRBV5-1; D: TRBD1; size: .; CDR3: CASSPGQGPEAFF; DNA: TGCGCCAGCAGCCCAGGACAGGGGCCTGAAGCTTTCTTT
J: TRBJ1-6; V: TRBV28; D: .; size: .; CDR3: CASSFSWEPSPLHF; DNA: TGTGCCAGCAGTTTTTCGTGGGAGCCCTCACCCCTCCACTTT
J: TRBJ1-1; V: TRBV19; D: TRBD1; size: .; CDR3: CASSMIRGRFAFF; DNA: TGTGCCAGTAGTATGATAAGGGGGCGATTTGCTTTCTTT
J: TRBJ2-7; V: TRBV5-4; D: TRBD1; size: .; CDR3: CASSRDRVYEQYF; DNA: TGTGCCAGCAGCCGGGACAGGGTATACGAGCAGTACTTC
J: TRBJ1-6; V: TRBV19; D: .; size: .; CDR3: CASTPDSSYNSPLHF; DNA: TGTGCCAGTACCCCGGACAGCTCCTATAATTCACCCCTCCACTTT
J: TRBJ2-1; V: TRBV19; D: .; size: .; CDR3: CASSISRLGGHNEQFF; DNA: TGTGCCAGTAGTATATCTCGACTAGGTGGCCACAATGAGCAGTTCTTC
J: TRBJ2-2; V: TRBV7-9; D: .; size: .; CDR3: CASSRSGGELFF; DNA: TGTGCCAGCAGCCGCTCCGGCGGGGAGCTGTTTTTT
J: TRBJ1-2; V: TRBV5-1; D: TRBD1; size: .; CDR3: CASSFGQGIDYGYTF; DNA: TGCGCCAGCAGCTTCGGACAGGGGATAGACTATGGCTACACCTTC
J: TRBJ2-7; V: TRBV6-6; D: .; size: .; CDR3: CASSLFERGFYEQYF; DNA: TGTGCCAGCAGTCTGTTCGAGAGGGGGTTCTACGAGCAGTACTTC
J: TRBJ1-2; V: TRBV4-1; D: TRBD1; size: .; CDR3: CASSHPGGYVYGYTF; DNA: TGCGCCAGCAGCCACCCAGGGGGGTACGTTTATGGCTACACCTTC
J: TRBJ1-5; V: TRBV9; D: TRBD1; size: .; CDR3: CASSVGKTGNQPQHF; DNA: TGTGCCAGCAGCGTTGGAAAGACAGGGAATCAGCCCCAGCATTTT
J: TRBJ1-6; V: TRBV5-4; D: .; size: .; CDR3: CASSGGGDAWNSPLHF; DNA: TGTGCCAGCAGCGGGGGGGGTGATGCGTGGAATTCACCCCTCCACTTT
J: TRBJ2-7; V: TRBV2; D: TRBD1; size: .; CDR3: CASSELTGGYEQYF; DNA: TGTGCCAGCAGTGAACTGACAGGGGGCTACGAGCAGTACTTC
J: TRBJ1-6; V: TRBV2; D: TRBD1; size: .; CDR3: CASSSGQGKSSPLHF; DNA: TGTGCCAGCAGTTCGGGACAGGGGAAAAGCTCACCCCTCCACTTT
J: TRBJ1-2; V: TRBV7-9; D: TRBD1; size: .; CDR3: CASSSPGQGESNYGYTF; DNA: TGTGCCAGCAGCTCCCCGGGACAGGGGGAATCTAACTATGGCTACACCTTC
J: TRBJ2-6; V: TRBV6-1; D: .; size: .; CDR3: CASSEQGSGANVLTF; DNA: TGTGCCAGCAGTGAACAGGGTTCGGGGGCCAACGTCCTGACTTTC
J: TRBJ1-3; V: TRBV9; D: .; size: .; CDR3: CASSADTLNFGNTIYF; DNA: TGTGCCAGCAGCGCGGACACTCTAAATTTTGGAAACACCATATATTTT
J: TRBJ1-2; V: TRBV2; D: TRBD1; size: .; CDR3: CASSGDRAANYGYTF; DNA: TGTGCCAGCAGCGGGGACAGGGCAGCTAACTATGGCTACACCTTC
J: TRBJ2-2; V: TRBV6-5; D: TRBD2; size: .; CDR3: CASRSTSGAGELFF; DNA: TGTGCCAGTCGTAGCACTAGCGGGGCCGGGGAGCTGTTTTTT
J: TRBJ2-1; V: TRBV19; D: TRBD2; size: .; CDR3: CASSSRLGGRSSYNEQFF; DNA: TGTGCCAGTAGTTCCCGGCTGGGCGGGAGAAGCTCCTACAATGAGCAGTTCTTC
J: TRBJ1-4; V: TRBV4-1; D: .; size: .; CDR3: CASSQAGAGNEKLFF; DNA: TGCGCCAGCAGCCAAGCAGGGGCAGGTAATGAAAAACTGTTTTTT
J: TRBJ2-2; V: TRBV29-1; D: TRBD2; size: .; CDR3: CSAGAGGLTGELFF; DNA: TGCAGCGCTGGAGCGGGGGGCCTAACCGGGGAGCTGTTTTTT
J: TRBJ2-7; V: TRBV3-1/TRBV3-2; D: .; size: .; CDR3: CASSVSGAYEQYF; DNA: TGTGCCAGCAGCGTGTCAGGGGCCTACGAGCAGTACTTC
J: TRBJ1-4; V: TRBV30; D: .; size: .; CDR3: CAWSVPRAKLFF; DNA: TGTGCCTGGAGTGTCCCGAGGGCAAAACTGTTTTTT
J: TRBJ1-1; V: TRBV4-1; D: TRBD1; size: .; CDR3: CASSQKDRGPTEAFF; DNA: TGCGCCAGCAGCCAAAAAGACAGGGGGCCCACTGAAGCTTTCTTT
J: TRBJ1-1; V: TRBV2; D: .; size: .; CDR3: CASRWAMAFF; DNA: TGTGCCAGCAGGTGGGCTATGGCTTTCTTT
J: TRBJ2-1; V: TRBV3-1/TRBV3-2; D: .; size: .; CDR3: CASSPRGDNEQFF; DNA: TGTGCCAGCAGCCCCCGCGGAGACAATGAGCAGTTCTTC
J: TRBJ2-2; V: TRBV3-1/TRBV3-2; D: TRBD2; size: .; CDR3: CASSLNLLAGLGELFF; DNA: TGTGCCAGCAGCCTGAACCTACTAGCGGGGCTCGGGGAGCTGTTTTTT
J: TRBJ1-2; V: TRBV4-2; D: .; size: .; CDR3: CASSQDRTDSNYGYTF; DNA: TGTGCCAGCAGCCAAGATAGGACAGACTCTAACTATGGCTACACCTTC
J: TRBJ1-2; V: TRBV6-5; D: TRBD1; size: .; CDR3: CASSSGQDANYGYTF; DNA: TGTGCCAGCAGTTCCGGACAGGATGCGAACTATGGCTACACCTTC
J: TRBJ2-4; V: TRBV11-3; D: TRBD1; size: many; CDR3: CASSLGGTGAKNIQYF; DNA: TGTGCCAGCAGCTTAGGGGGGACAGGGGCGAAAAACATTCAGTACTTC
J: TRBJ2-7; V: TRBV2; D: .; size: .; CDR3: CAGGGRDNTYEQYF; DNA: TGTGCTGGAGGGGGGAGGGACAATACCTACGAGCAGTACTTC
J: TRBJ2-1; V: TRBV10-3; D: TRBD2; size: .; CDR3: CAISGGGSSYNEQFF; DNA: TGTGCCATCAGTGGGGGGGGGAGCTCCTACAATGAGCAGTTCTTC
J: TRBJ2-1; V: TRBV5-6; D: .; size: .; CDR3: CASSLRPPSSYNEQFF; DNA: TGTGCCAGCAGCTTGAGGCCCCCTAGCTCCTACAATGAGCAGTTCTTC
J: TRBJ2-2; V: TRBV5-5; D: .; size: .; CDR3: CASSGGRSRANTGELFF; DNA: TGTGCCAGCAGCGGAGGGAGGAGCAGGGCGAACACCGGGGAGCTGTTTTTT
J: TRBJ2-2; V: TRBV5-1; D: TRBD2; size: .; CDR3: CASSLWQGGTGELFF; DNA: TGCGCCAGCAGCTTGTGGCAGGGAGGGACCGGGGAGCTGTTTTTT
J: TRBJ2-4; V: TRBV2; D: TRBD1; size: .; CDR3: CASQGTGPSVQYF; DNA: TGTGCCAGCCAGGGGACAGGGCCCTCGGTTCAGTACTTC
J: TRBJ1-6; V: TRBV27; D: .; size: .; CDR3: CASKQTGYNSPLHF; DNA: TGTGCCAGCAAACAGACAGGTTATAATTCACCCCTCCACTTT
J: TRBJ2-3; V: TRBV19; D: TRBD1; size: few; CDR3: CASSVRTGSPDTQYF; DNA: TGTGCCAGTAGCGTCCGGACAGGGTCACCAGATACGCAGTATTTT
J: TRBJ2-3; V: TRBV10-3; D: TRBD2; size: .; CDR3: CAINLAGASTDTQYF; DNA: TGTGCCATCAATCTAGCGGGCGCAAGCACAGATACGCAGTATTTT
J: TRBJ1-2; V: TRBV19; D: .; size: .; CDR3: CASSIVGRANYGYTF; DNA: TGTGCCAGTAGTATAGTTGGCAGAGCGAACTATGGCTACACCTTC
J: TRBJ2-5; V: TRBV9; D: TRBD2; size: .; CDR3: CASSGGLIRGGLNTETQYF; DNA: TGTGCCAGCAGCGGCGGGCTGATCCGGGGGGGCCTTAACACCGAGACCCAGTACTTC
J: TRBJ1-1; V: TRBV10-3; D: TRBD1; size: .; CDR3: CAISDPRDRFEAFF; DNA: TGTGCCATCAGTGATCCTAGGGACAGGTTTGAAGCTTTCTTT
J: TRBJ2-1; V: TRBV5-1; D: TRBD2; size: once; CDR3: CASSLEAGDSYNEQFF; DNA: TGCGCCAGCAGCTTGGAAGCGGGGGACTCCTACAATGAGCAGTTCTTC